This TCR beta chain originates from a study of glioma-infiltrating T cells. The CDR3 consists of 16 residues. V lost 7 bases and J 1 base, leaving 19 bases between the germline ends. Germline CDR1 and CDR2: MNHEY and SMNVEV (reference sequence). Using RNA template, CDR3s of TCR alpha and beta were amplified with iRepertoire arm-PCR. TCRdb re-called the multiplex PCR reads through MiXCR, storing one row per CDR3 protein. Among 100,000 to 150,000 distinct CDR3 sequences listed, around 25% were seen once. Notes on the study in general: Very few CDR3 sequences were shared between tissue and blood. Non-neoplastic patients had below-expected tissue-blood divergence, while all gliomas exceeded expectation.

This clonotype appeared many times. Its antigen is undetermined. The sample taken for sequencing was glioma tissue, nonneoplastic brain tissue, or PBMCs (not recorded which). The chain employs TRBV27 and TRBJ2-5; D remains ambiguous. This TCR was sampled from a human donor with low-grade glioma or glioblastoma, undergoing nonglioma brain surgery, or in good health (not recorded which). The chain's CDR3 is CASNPIYAPGQETQYF. The CDR3 DNA sequence: TGTGCCAGCAACCCAATCTATGCTCCAGGCCAAGAGACCCAGTACTTC.